The entry below gives a single T cell receptor (beta chain) sequence along with its context. Its antigen is unidentified. The data originate from a study of PD-1 blockade in classical Hodgkin lymphoma. The study, taken as a whole, reports: Underlying causes for the observed repertoire differences were not defined, possibly disease activity or prior therapy. Whereas CD4+ TCR diversity had risen significantly by C4D1, CD8+ TCR diversity had not. Diminished baseline TCR diversity has been reported in newly diagnosed patients relative to healthy donors.

Every single patient, without exception, relapsed after autologous stem cell transplantation, and brentuximab vedotin exposure varied. Thawed PBMCs were the source of CD8+ T cells, obtained through magnetic negative selection. Patients showed best responses of complete response, partial response or progressive disease. Trimming shortened V by 4 bases and J by 6 bases, and 11 bases separated the two germline ends. Germline CDR1 and CDR2: MGHRA and YSYEKL. This CDR3 contains 13 residues. Sequencing was performed with immunoSEQ multiplex PCR; in TCRdb, only in-frame clones are kept and a portion is missing. Of roughly 28,000 clones in the sample, about 90% are singletons; the top ten hold approximately 6.7%.

The origin of this receptor is a human donor with classical Hodgkin lymphoma. This sample comprised CD8+ T cells from blood, obtained at baseline. This chain joins TRBV4-1 and TRBJ2-3; D gene uncertain. The CDR3: CASSPPGLDTQYF. CDR3 nucleotides: TGCGCCAGCAGCCCGCCTGGATTGGATACGCAGTATTTT.